This is a list of T cell receptor beta chains from one sample in a study of T-cell reconstitution after alpha-beta-depleted transplantation in children. TCRdb passed the PCR reads through MiXCR, listing each CDR3 protein once. The sample holds some 460,000 distinct CDR3 sequences, 15% to 20% seen once. The input for sequencing was PBMCs, mostly from graft donor cells, taken 360 days after TCRalphabeta/CD19-depleted stem cell transplant. The receptor source for this set is a boy younger than two who had a stem cell transplant for Wiskott-Aldrich syndrome, so the T cells may come from the graft donor. The CDR3 runs from the conserved cysteine through the conserved F or W. D genes are given only for firm matches. Clone size, where shown, is once, few, many, or a class for clones that have expanded.

abundance	j_gene	v_gene	d_gene	CDR3aa	CDR3nt
NA	TRBJ2-3	TRBV23-1	NA	CASTFGGGELTDTQYF	TGCGCCAGCACCTTTGGAGGCGGGGAATTGACAGATACGCAGTATTTT
NA	TRBJ2-7	TRBV7-2	TRBD2	CASSLTSGRVLYNEQYF	TGTGCCAGCAGCTTAACTAGCGGGAGGGTACTTTATAACGAGCAGTACTTC
NA	TRBJ2-3	TRBV19	NA	CASSILFGWTSPTDTQYF	TGTGCCAGTAGTATCTTATTTGGATGGACAAGCCCGACAGATACGCAGTATTTT
few	TRBJ1-4	TRBV29-1	NA	CSVGHRDEKLFF	TGCAGCGTTGGCCACAGGGATGAAAAACTGTTTTTT
NA	TRBJ2-1	TRBV14	NA	CASSLTRNMGRFF	TGTGCCAGCAGCCTAACAAGAAATATGGGGCGGTTCTTC
NA	TRBJ1-1	TRBV3-1	NA	CASSQTGEAFF	TGTGCCAGCAGCCAAACAGGTGAAGCTTTCTTT
few	TRBJ2-7	TRBV7-6	TRBD1	CASSPVQGAVYSYEQYF	TGTGCCAGCAGCCCCGTTCAGGGGGCTGTTTACTCCTACGAGCAGTACTTC
NA	TRBJ2-1	TRBV30	NA	CAWTKLYRVQFF	TGTGCCTGGACCAAACTTTACCGGGTTCAGTTCTTC
NA	TRBJ2-7	TRBV11-2	TRBD2	CASSLPPRPLAASYEQYF	TGTGCCAGCAGCTTACCACCAAGACCCCTAGCGGCCTCCTACGAGCAGTACTTC
NA	TRBJ2-1	TRBV7-2	TRBD1	CASSGGTGSGEQFF	TGTGCCAGCAGCGGAGGGACAGGGTCGGGGGAGCAGTTCTTC
few	TRBJ2-3	TRBV12-3/TRBV12-4	TRBD2	CASSHRYGTSGGTDTQYF	TGTGCCAGCAGTCACCGGTACGGGACTAGCGGAGGGACAGATACGCAGTATTTT
few	TRBJ2-1	TRBV24-1	TRBD2	CATSPGGPYNEQFF	TGTGCCACCAGCCCGGGGGGGCCCTACAATGAGCAGTTCTTC
few	TRBJ1-4	TRBV12-3/TRBV12-4	TRBD1	CASSLGQGRNEKLFF	TGTGCCAGCAGTTTGGGACAGGGAAGAAATGAAAAACTGTTTTTT
NA	TRBJ2-4	TRBV27	NA	CASSLLGQQNIQYF	TGTGCCAGCAGTTTATTAGGACAGCAAAACATTCAGTACTTC
few	TRBJ2-7	TRBV7-2	NA	CASSSLATAYEQYF	TGTGCCAGCAGCTCCCTAGCGACTGCCTACGAGCAGTACTTC
few	TRBJ2-7	TRBV10-3	NA	CAIRPVLDYEQYF	TGTGCCATCAGGCCAGTCCTTGACTACGAGCAGTACTTC
many	TRBJ1-1	TRBV6-5	NA	CASSYVGADTEAFF	TGTGCCAGCAGTTACGTGGGGGCGGACACTGAAGCTTTCTTT
NA	TRBJ2-7	TRBV13	NA	CASSLGKGSLLFYEQYF	TGTGCCAGCAGCTTAGGGAAGGGGTCACTTCTTTTCTACGAGCAGTACTTC
NA	TRBJ1-1	TRBV28	NA	CASSLLQGTEAFF	TGTGCCAGCAGTTTACTCCAGGGTACTGAAGCTTTCTTT
NA	TRBJ2-3	TRBV25-1	NA	CASSESGIRTDTQYF	TGTGCCAGCAGTGAGTCCGGTATAAGAACAGATACGCAGTATTTT
NA	TRBJ2-1	TRBV7-6	TRBD2	CASSILAGGPDEQFF	TGTGCCAGCAGCATACTAGCGGGGGGCCCCGATGAGCAGTTCTTC
NA	TRBJ2-5	TRBV6-2/TRBV6-3	TRBD2	CASNFSPGGGLQETQYF	TGTGCCAGCAATTTCTCACCGGGGGGGGGACTCCAAGAGACCCAGTACTTC
few	TRBJ2-2	TRBV20-1	TRBD2	CSARPGTSGNTGELFF	TGCAGTGCTAGACCCGGGACTAGCGGGAACACCGGGGAGCTGTTTTTT
NA	TRBJ2-5	TRBV6-2/TRBV6-3	NA	CASSSPKETQYF	TGTGCCAGCAGTTCCCCGAAAGAGACCCAGTACTTC
NA	TRBJ2-3	TRBV4-3	TRBD2	CASSQEGTSGRLSTDTQYF	TGCGCCAGCAGCCAGGAGGGGACTAGCGGGAGGTTAAGCACAGATACGCAGTATTTT
once	TRBJ1-6	TRBV2	TRBD1	CASSDPARGHNSPLHF	TGTGCCAGCAGTGACCCCGCCAGGGGGCATAATTCACCCCTCCACTTT
NA	TRBJ2-7	TRBV7-8	NA	CASSLGVALEQYF	TGTGCCAGCAGCTTAGGGGTTGCTCTCGAGCAGTACTTC
NA	TRBJ1-4	TRBV7-9	NA	CASSITWTGTNEKLFF	TGTGCCAGCAGCATCACATGGACGGGAACTAATGAAAAACTGTTTTTT
few	TRBJ2-5	TRBV25-1	NA	CASSEFLETQYF	TGTGCCAGCAGCGAATTTTTAGAGACCCAGTACTTC
NA	TRBJ2-7	TRBV12-5	NA	CASGFAIGVDYEQYF	TGTGCTAGTGGTTTCGCCATCGGGGTGGACTACGAGCAGTACTTC
NA	TRBJ2-7	TRBV20-1	NA	CSARAHGATYEQYF	TGCAGTGCTAGGGCCCACGGGGCAACCTACGAGCAGTACTTC
many	TRBJ1-6	TRBV4-3	NA	CASSPRSRQGENSPLHF	TGCGCCAGCAGCCCACGTAGTCGGCAGGGAGAGAATTCACCCCTCCACTTT
few	TRBJ2-7	TRBV12-3/TRBV12-4	TRBD2	CASSLGLAGFSYEQYF	TGTGCCAGCAGTTTAGGGCTAGCGGGATTCTCCTACGAGCAGTACTTC
NA	TRBJ2-3	TRBV10-3	NA	CAISEWGLSTDTQYF	TGTGCCATCAGTGAGTGGGGCCTGAGCACAGATACGCAGTATTTT
NA	TRBJ2-5	TRBV20-1	NA	CSARVGRSKETQYF	TGCAGTGCTAGAGTGGGCAGATCAAAAGAGACCCAGTACTTC
NA	TRBJ2-1	TRBV18	TRBD2	CASSPLTSGRYNEQFF	TGTGCCAGCTCACCCTTAACTAGCGGGAGGTACAATGAGCAGTTCTTC
few	TRBJ2-1	TRBV6-2/TRBV6-3	NA	CASSYRGEQFF	TGTGCCAGCAGTTATCGGGGGGAGCAGTTCTTC
many	TRBJ2-1	TRBV20-1	NA	CSAQGVAQNNEQFF	TGCAGTGCTCAAGGAGTCGCCCAGAACAATGAGCAGTTCTTC
NA	TRBJ1-2	TRBV3-1	NA	CASSRRTAFYGYTF	TGTGCCAGCAGCCGGAGGACAGCGTTCTATGGCTACACCTTC
NA	TRBJ2-2	TRBV20-1	NA	CSASGRQTGELFF	TGCAGTGCTAGCGGGAGACAAACCGGGGAGCTGTTTTTT
NA	TRBJ2-3	TRBV5-1	NA	CASSSPTGQGDTQYF	TGCGCCAGCAGCTCCCCTACGGGGCAGGGAGATACGCAGTATTTT
few	TRBJ1-4	TRBV25-1	NA	CASSGNGATNEKLFF	TGTGCCAGCAGTGGTAACGGTGCAACTAATGAAAAACTGTTTTTT
NA	TRBJ2-2	TRBV29-1	TRBD1	CSTGTGNTGELFF	TGCAGCACCGGGACAGGGAACACCGGGGAGCTGTTTTTT
NA	TRBJ2-3	TRBV20-1	NA	CSASRGSTDMQYF	TGCAGTGCTAGTAGGGGCAGCACAGATATGCAGTATTTT
few	TRBJ2-7	TRBV12-3/TRBV12-4	NA	CASSLIDGKGNYEQYF	TGTGCCAGCAGCCTTATCGACGGTAAGGGGAACTACGAGCAGTACTTC
NA	TRBJ2-1	TRBV7-2	NA	CASSLIRRTPYNEQFF	TGTGCCAGCAGCTTAATACGCCGGACACCGTACAATGAGCAGTTCTTC
many	TRBJ2-1	TRBV11-2	TRBD2	CASSLELAGGSNEQFF	TGTGCCAGCAGCTTAGAACTAGCGGGAGGATCCAATGAGCAGTTCTTC
many	TRBJ2-5	TRBV12-3/TRBV12-4	NA	CASSLRRETQYF	TGTGCCAGCAGTTTAAGACGGGAGACCCAGTACTTC
few	TRBJ2-2	TRBV5-1	TRBD2	CASSLGNLVSGSLMTGELFF	TGCGCCAGCAGCTTGGGAAACCTCGTTAGCGGGAGTTTGATGACCGGGGAGCTGTTTTTT
NA	TRBJ2-2	TRBV7-2	NA	CASSRLPRWTGELFF	TGTGCCAGCAGCCGGCTACCCCGTTGGACCGGGGAGCTGTTTTTT
NA	TRBJ2-7	TRBV3-1	TRBD2	CASSPGLAGGLYEQYF	TGTGCCTCCAGCCCGGGACTAGCGGGGGGCCTATACGAGCAGTACTTC
few	TRBJ2-2	TRBV4-1	NA	CASSQLRFANTGELFF	TGCGCCAGCAGCCAACTAAGGTTTGCGAACACCGGGGAGCTGTTTTTT
few	TRBJ1-5	TRBV12-3/TRBV12-4	NA	CANFQGRNSNQPQHF	TGTGCCAATTTTCAGGGTCGAAATAGCAATCAGCCCCAGCATTTT
NA	TRBJ2-7	TRBV2	NA	CASRFNPGRTTYEQYF	TGTGCCAGCAGATTTAATCCGGGACGGACCACCTACGAGCAGTACTTC
NA	TRBJ2-1	TRBV4-1	TRBD2	CASSRRLAAPRNNEQFF	TGCGCCAGCAGCCGAAGACTAGCGGCACCTCGGAACAATGAGCAGTTCTTC
NA	TRBJ2-7	TRBV5-1	NA	CASSFGWLAQDEQYF	TGCGCCAGCAGCTTTGGGTGGTTGGCCCAAGACGAGCAGTACTTC
many	TRBJ2-1	TRBV10-3	NA	CAISESPNSYNEQFF	TGTGCCATCAGTGAGTCACCAAACTCCTACAATGAGCAGTTCTTC
NA	TRBJ2-5	TRBV5-6	NA	CASSATVVFQETQYF	TGTGCCAGCAGCGCAACGGTCGTTTTCCAAGAGACCCAGTACTTC
few	TRBJ1-1	TRBV28	NA	CASRIDRTPRTEAFF	TGTGCCAGCAGGATTGACAGGACCCCGCGCACTGAAGCTTTCTTT
NA	TRBJ1-1	TRBV5-1	NA	CASRRSMNTEAFF	TGCGCCAGCAGGCGGTCCATGAACACTGAAGCTTTCTTT